This TCR beta chain was captured by sequencing in a study of T-cell reconstitution after alpha-beta-depleted transplantation in children. Regarding the study as a whole: T-cell numbers and diversity one year post-transplant derived largely from freshly generated T cells. Roughly two months post-transplant, alpha-beta T cells reportedly originated from several hundred graft clones that had expanded. Surviving recipient T cells and thymic progenitors produced the high day-60 TCRbeta diversity seen in some patients.

Details on this clonotype: Its antigen remains unknown. This CDR3 is missing its conserved last phenylalanine or tryptophan, likely due to a read error.

V was trimmed by 0 bases and J by 11 bases, leaving 9 bases between them. Germline CDR1 is SGHRS and CDR2 is YFSETQ. CDR3 size: 13 residues. Unique molecular identifiers were used in preparing the TCRbeta library. Via MiXCR, TCRdb re-called the PCR reads, giving one row per CDR3 protein. The sample lists 700,000 to 950,000 distinct CDR3 sequences, less than 20% occurring once. The sequence derives from a male patient between 5 and 17 years old who had a stem cell transplant for acute lymphoblastic leukemia, so the T cells may come from the graft donor. This rearrangement joins TRBV5-1 to TRBJ1-6; D unclear. Sample: PBMCs, mostly from graft donor cells, taken 360 days after TCRalphabeta/CD19-depleted stem cell transplant. CDR3 region: CASSLAENAPLHS. The CDR3 DNA sequence: TGCGCCAGCAGCTTGGCCGAGAACGCACCCCTCCACTCT.